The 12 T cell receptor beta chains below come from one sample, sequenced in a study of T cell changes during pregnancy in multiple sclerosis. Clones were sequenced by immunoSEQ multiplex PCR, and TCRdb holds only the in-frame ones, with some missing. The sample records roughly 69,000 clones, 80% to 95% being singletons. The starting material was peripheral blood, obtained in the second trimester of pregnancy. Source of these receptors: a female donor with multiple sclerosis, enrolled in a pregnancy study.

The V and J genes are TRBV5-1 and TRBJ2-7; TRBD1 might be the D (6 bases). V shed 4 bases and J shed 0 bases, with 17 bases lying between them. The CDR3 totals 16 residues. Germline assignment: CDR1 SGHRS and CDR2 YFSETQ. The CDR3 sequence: CASSPEGGARSYEQYF. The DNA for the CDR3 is TGCGCCAGCAGCCCTGAAGGGGGAGCGCGCTCCTACGAGCAGTACTTC.

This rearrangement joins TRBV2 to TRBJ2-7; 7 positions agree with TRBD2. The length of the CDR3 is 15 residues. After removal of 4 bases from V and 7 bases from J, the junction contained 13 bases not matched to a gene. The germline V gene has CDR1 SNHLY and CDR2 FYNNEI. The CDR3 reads CASSVQGGSRREQYF. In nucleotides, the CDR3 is TGTGCCAGCAGTGTGCAGGGCGGGAGCCGTCGGGAGCAGTACTTC.

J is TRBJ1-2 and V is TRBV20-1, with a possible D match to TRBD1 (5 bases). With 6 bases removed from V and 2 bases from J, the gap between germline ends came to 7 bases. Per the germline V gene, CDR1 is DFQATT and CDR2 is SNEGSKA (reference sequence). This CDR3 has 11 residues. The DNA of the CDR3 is TGCAGTGCAGCAGGGAACTATGGCTACACCTTC. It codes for CSAAGNYGYTF.

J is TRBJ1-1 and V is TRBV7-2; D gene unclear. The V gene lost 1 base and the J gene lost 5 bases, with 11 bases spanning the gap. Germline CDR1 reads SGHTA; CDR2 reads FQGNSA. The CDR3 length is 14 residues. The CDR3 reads CASSLETAVTEAFF. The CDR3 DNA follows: TGTGCCAGCAGCTTAGAAACGGCGGTAACTGAAGCTTTCTTT.

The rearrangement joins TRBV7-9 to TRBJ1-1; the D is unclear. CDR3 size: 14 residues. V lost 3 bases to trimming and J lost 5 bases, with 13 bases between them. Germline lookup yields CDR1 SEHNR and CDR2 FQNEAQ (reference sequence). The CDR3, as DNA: TGTGCCAGCAGCTTGGGCGCGGGAGGGACTGAAGCTTTCTTT. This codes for CASSLGAGGTEAFF.

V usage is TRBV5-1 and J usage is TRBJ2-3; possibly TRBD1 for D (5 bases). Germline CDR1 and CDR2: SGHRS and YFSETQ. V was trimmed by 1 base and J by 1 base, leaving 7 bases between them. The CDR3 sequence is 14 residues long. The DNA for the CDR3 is TGCGCCAGCAGCTTGCTGACAGGCACAGATACGCAGTATTTT. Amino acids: CASSLLTGTDTQYF.

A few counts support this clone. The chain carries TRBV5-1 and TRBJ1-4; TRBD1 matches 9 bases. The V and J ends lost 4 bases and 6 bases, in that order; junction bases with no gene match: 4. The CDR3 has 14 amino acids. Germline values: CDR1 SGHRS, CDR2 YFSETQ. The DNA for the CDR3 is TGCGCCAGCAGCCTCACAGGGGGCGATGAAAAACTGTTTTTT. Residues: CASSLTGGDEKLFF.

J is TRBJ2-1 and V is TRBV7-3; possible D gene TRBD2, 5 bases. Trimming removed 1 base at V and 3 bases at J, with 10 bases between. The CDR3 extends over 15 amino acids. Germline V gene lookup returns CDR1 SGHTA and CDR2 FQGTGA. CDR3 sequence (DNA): TGTGCCAGCAGCTTAAGCGGCGGGTTCTACAATGAGCAGTTCTTC. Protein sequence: CASSLSGGFYNEQFF.

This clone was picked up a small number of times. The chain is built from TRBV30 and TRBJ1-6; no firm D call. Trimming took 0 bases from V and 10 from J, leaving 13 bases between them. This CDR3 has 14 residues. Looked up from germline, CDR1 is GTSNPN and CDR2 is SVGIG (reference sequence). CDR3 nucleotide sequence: TGTGCCTGGAGTGTAAGCAGGATTGCGTCACCCCTCCACTTT. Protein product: CAWSVSRIASPLHF.

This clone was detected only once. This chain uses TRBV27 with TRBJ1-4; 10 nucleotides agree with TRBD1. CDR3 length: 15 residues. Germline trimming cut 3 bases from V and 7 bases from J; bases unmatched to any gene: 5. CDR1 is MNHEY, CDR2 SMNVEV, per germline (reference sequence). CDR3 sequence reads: CASSFLGQGGEKLFF. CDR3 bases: TGTGCCAGCAGTTTCTTAGGACAGGGGGGTGAAAAACTGTTTTTT.

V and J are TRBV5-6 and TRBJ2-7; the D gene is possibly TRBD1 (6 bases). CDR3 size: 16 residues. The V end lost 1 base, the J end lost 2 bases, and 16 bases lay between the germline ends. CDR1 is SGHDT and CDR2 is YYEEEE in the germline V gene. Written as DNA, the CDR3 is TGTGCCAGCAGCTTGTTCGACAGGCCCCTAACCTACGAGCAGTACTTC. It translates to CASSLFDRPLTYEQYF.

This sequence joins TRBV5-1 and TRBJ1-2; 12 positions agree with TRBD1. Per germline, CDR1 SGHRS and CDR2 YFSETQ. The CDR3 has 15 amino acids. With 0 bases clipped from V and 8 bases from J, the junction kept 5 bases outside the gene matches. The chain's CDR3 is CASSLDRDRGQGYTF. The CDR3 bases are TGCGCCAGCAGCTTGGACCGGGACAGGGGGCAAGGCTACACCTTC.